The clone carrying this TCR beta chain appeared a few times. MiXCR, applied by TCRdb to the RACE reads, yields one record per CDR3 protein. The sample comprises approximately 370,000 distinct CDR3 sequences, about 5% of which are singletons, and around 8.8% rests with the top ten. These data come from a study of human T cells and chemical hapten exposure. Time point specified: pre-sensitization, week 0. Treatment in this sample: therapeutic diphenylcyclopropenone sensitization with weekly scalp DPC. The V end was cut by 1 base, the J end by 1 base, with 10 bases between. The length of the CDR3 is 16 residues. The germline V gene has CDR1 MNHNS and CDR2 SASEGT.

The J gene is TRBJ2-2, the V gene TRBV6-1, with D possibly matching TRBD2 (6 bases). The origin of this receptor is a woman between 18 and 29 years old with alopecia areata. Some clones in this sample may be carry-over from other donors' samples. The sequencing used whole blood, collected in connection with sensitization to the hapten diphenylcyclopropenone (DPC). CDR3 residues: CASSEDLGLNTGELFF. The CDR3 region has the DNA TGTGCCAGCAGTGAAGATCTGGGACTGAACACCGGGGAGCTGTTTTTT.